Following are 27 T cell receptor beta chains from one sample sequenced in a study of CD8 T cells in Susac syndrome. With random hexamers, reverse transcription was performed on roughly 0.5 to 1 ug of RNA. TCRdb redid the calling of the immunoSEQ multiplex PCR reads with MiXCR, one entry per CDR3 protein. The repertoire holds around 280,000 distinct CDR3 sequences, with 92% as singletons. The sample taken for sequencing was CD4+ T cells from PBMCs. These receptors all come from a human donor with multiple sclerosis.

The V gene is TRBV6-6, the J gene TRBJ2-1; D is tentatively TRBD1 or TRBD2 (5 bases each). Germline V gene data show CDR1 as MNHNY and CDR2 as SVGAGI (reference sequence). V lost 5 bases, J lost 5 bases, and 16 bases lay in between. The CDR3 loop spans 15 amino acids. For the CDR3, the DNA is TGTGCCAGCAGTCCGGCCGGGACCCTAAACAATGAGCAGTTCTTC. Its protein is CASSPAGTLNNEQFF.

The chain uses TRBV2 and TRBJ1-1, with D perhaps matching TRBD1 (5 bases). The germline V gene encodes CDR1 SNHLY and CDR2 FYNNEI. CDR3 size: 17 residues. V lost 0 bases and J 1 base, leaving 15 bases between the germline ends. The DNA of the CDR3 is TGTGCCAGCAGTGAAGCGCTGGAGGGACGCCGGAACACTGAAGCTTTCTTT. It is translated as CASSEALEGRRNTEAFF.

The gene calls are TRBV15 and TRBJ2-7; D unresolved. V shed 0 bases and J shed 4 bases, with 7 bases lying between them. The CDR3 loop spans 13 amino acids. Germline loops: CDR1 LNHNV, CDR2 YYDKDF (reference sequence). CDR3 sequence reads: CATSRDLSYEQYF. The CDR3 nucleotides are TGTGCCACCAGCAGAGATTTGAGTTACGAGCAGTACTTC.

The chain recombines TRBV3-1 with TRBJ2-1, with D possibly matching TRBD2 (7 bases). The germline V gene encodes CDR1 LGHDT and CDR2 YNNKEL (reference sequence). The CDR3 length is 12 residues. V was trimmed by 6 bases and J by 14 bases, leaving 17 bases between them. The CDR3 DNA follows: TGTGCCAGCAGTCCGCCTGGGGGGGCGGAGTTCTTC. Amino acid sequence: CASSPPGGAEFF.

The CDR3, as DNA: TGTGCCAGTAGGCAGCAACCTCTTTATGGCTACACCTTC. Its translation: CASRQQPLYGYTF. The J gene is TRBJ1-2, the V gene TRBV19; D is unresolved. The CDR3 consists of 13 residues. V was shortened by 6 bases and J by 5 bases, with 13 bases between the two germline ends. CDR1 is LNHDA, CDR2 SQIVND, per germline (reference sequence).

The chain links TRBV6-1 to TRBJ1-2; D is unclear. Germline V gene lookup returns CDR1 MNHNS and CDR2 SASEGT. The CDR3 consists of 13 residues. The V and J ends lost 8 bases and 0 bases respectively, with 10 bases between them. Written as DNA, the CDR3 is TGTGCCAGCCTGAAACCCACTAACTATGGCTACACCTTC. Protein sequence: CASLKPTNYGYTF.

V usage is TRBV3-1 and J usage is TRBJ2-1; 9 bases map to TRBD2. The CDR3 has 16 residues. From germline, CDR1 is LGHDT and CDR2 YNNKEL (reference sequence). V shed 5 bases and J 0 bases; nucleotides not matched to a gene: 5. This chain's CDR3 is CASSSFSGSSYNEQFF. The CDR3 DNA follows: TGTGCCAGCAGCTCCTTTAGCGGGAGCTCCTACAATGAGCAGTTCTTC.

This chain links TRBV10-2 with TRBJ1-1; no clear D gene. This CDR3 region has 12 residues. Germline V gene sequence: CDR1 WSHSY, CDR2 SAAADI. V was trimmed by 2 bases and J by 8 bases, leaving 9 bases between them. Written as DNA, the CDR3 is TGCGCCAGCAGTGAGAGGGTCAGCGAAGCTTTCTTT. This encodes CASSERVSEAFF.

The rearrangement joins TRBV5-1 to TRBJ1-1; tentative D call: TRBD1 (5 bases). Trimming cost V 0 bases and J 7 bases, with 10 bases left between them. This CDR3 spans 13 amino acids. CDR1 and CDR2 from the germline V gene are SGHRS and YFSETQ. The CDR3 protein is CASSLADTGEAFF. The CDR3, as DNA: TGCGCCAGCAGCTTGGCCGATACAGGTGAAGCTTTCTTT.

This clonotype was detected only a few times. The rearrangement joins TRBV25-1 to TRBJ1-5; TRBD1 matches at 7 bases. J lost 7 bases, V lost 6 bases, and 9 bases had no gene match. The CDR3 spans 14 residues. The germline V gene encodes CDR1 MGHDK and CDR2 SYGVNS. For the CDR3, the DNA is TGTGCCAGCAGCCCACAGGGAGGGGGCCAGCCCCAGCATTTT. It codes for CASSPQGGGQPQHF.

As DNA, the CDR3 is TGTGCCAGCAGAGTGACAGGGGACACTGAAGCTTTCTTT. It codes for CASRVTGDTEAFF. V usage is TRBV25-1 and J usage is TRBJ1-1; 8 bases line up with TRBD1. The length of the CDR3 is 13 residues. V trimming: 6 bases; J trimming: 3 bases; junction bases outside the gene matches: 3. Germline lookup yields CDR1 MGHDK and CDR2 SYGVNS.

The rearrangement joins TRBV4-2 to TRBJ1-1; no reliable D call. Germline loops: CDR1 LGHNA, CDR2 YNFKEQ. The CDR3 runs 12 residues. V lost 7 bases and J 1 base, leaving 7 bases between the germline ends. CDR3 in amino acids: CASTRSNTEAFF. In DNA, the CDR3 is TGTGCCAGCACCCGGTCGAACACTGAAGCTTTCTTT.

The chain has TRBV7-8 and TRBJ1-4; D uncertain. The CDR3 is 13 amino acids. V lost 4 bases and J 7 bases, leaving 10 bases between the germline ends. Germline V gene lookup returns CDR1 SGHVS and CDR2 FQNEAQ. CDR3 in DNA: TGTGCCAGCAGCTCCCGGACGGTTGAAAAACTGTTTTTT. Translating gives CASSSRTVEKLFF. The full variable domain, completed using reference TRBV7-8 and TRBJ1-4, is GAGVSQSPRYKVAKRGQDVALRCDPISGHVSLFWYQQALGQGPEFLTYFQNEAQLDKSGLPSDRFFAERPEGSVSTLKIQRTQQEDSAVYLCASSSRTVEKLFFGSGTQLSVL.

V and J are TRBV5-6 and TRBJ1-1; 9 bases agree with TRBD1. This CDR3 region has 15 residues. CDR1 is SGHDT, CDR2 YYEEEE, per germline. After removal of 2 bases from V and 5 bases from J, the junction contained 7 bases not matched to a gene. CDR3 sequence (DNA): TGTGCCAGCAGCTTCTACGGGACAGGGCAAACTGAAGCTTTCTTT. It yields the protein CASSFYGTGQTEAFF.

This clonotype turned up a few times. The V and J genes are TRBV30 and TRBJ2-7; TRBD1 agrees at 7 bases. The V gene end was trimmed by 6 bases and the J gene end by 0 bases; junction bases not matched to a gene: 5. The CDR3 sequence is 13 residues long. Germline V lookup: CDR1 GTSNPN, CDR2 SVGIG (reference sequence). The CDR3 is CACTQGSSYEQYF. As DNA, the CDR3 is TGTGCCTGCACACAGGGGAGCTCCTACGAGCAGTACTTC.

This chain links TRBV4-3 with TRBJ2-3; 9 bases fit TRBD2. Trimming removed 2 bases from V and 3 bases from J; junction bases left unmatched: 12. The CDR3 contains 18 residues. The germline CDR1 and CDR2 sequences are LGHNA and YSLEER. CDR3 residues: CASSQFSLSGSETDTQYF. CDR3 bases: TGCGCCAGCAGCCAATTTTCACTTAGCGGGAGTGAGACAGATACGCAGTATTTT.

The rearrangement links TRBV5-6 to TRBJ2-2, with D tentatively TRBD2 (5 bases). The V end was cut by 1 base, the J end by 8 bases, with 15 bases between. Germline V CDR1 and CDR2: SGHDT, YYEEEE. The CDR3 consists of 15 residues. The DNA for the CDR3 is TGTGCCAGCAGCTTGTTCGGGGAGACTGGTGGGGAGCTGTTTTTT. Translation: CASSLFGETGGELFF.

This clonotype was observed a single time. This rearrangement joins TRBV6-1 to TRBJ1-4; 8 bases fit TRBD1. The J segment lost 7 bases and the V segment lost 5 bases, leaving 15 bases of the junction unmatched. Germline CDR1 MNHNS, CDR2 SASEGT. This CDR3 has 17 residues. CDR3 sequence: CASSPIMTRGRGEKLFF. For the CDR3, the DNA is TGTGCCAGCAGTCCGATAATGACCAGGGGGCGAGGTGAAAAACTGTTTTTT.

This rearrangement joins TRBV5-4 to TRBJ2-3; 9 bases are shared with TRBD2. The V segment lost 0 bases and the J segment 1 base; nucleotides outside the gene matches: 6. CDR1 and CDR2 (germline): SGHNT, YYREEE (reference sequence). The CDR3 contains 17 residues. CDR3 nucleotide sequence: TGTGCCAGCAGCTTGGGGGCTAGCGGGGCCCGCACAGATACGCAGTATTTT. Translated: CASSLGASGARTDTQYF. Supplemented by reference TRBV5-4 and TRBJ2-3, the full variable domain reads ETGVTQSPTHLIKTRGQQVTLRCSSQSGHNTVSWYQQALGQGPQFIFQYYREEENGRGNFPPRFSGLQFPNYSSELNVNALELDDSALYLCASSLGASGARTDTQYFGPGTRLTVL.

In its sample, this clonotype was seen once. The chain joins TRBV29-1 to TRBJ2-7, with 7 bases lining up with TRBD2. The CDR3 is 14 amino acids. Germline CDR1 reads SQVTM; CDR2 reads ANQGSEA. Trimming took 0 bases from V and 5 from J; bases not matched to a gene: 7. CDR3 DNA sequence: TGCAGCGTTGAAGAAGACAGCGGGACCGACGAGCAGTACTTC. It encodes CSVEEDSGTDEQYF.

The V gene is TRBV5-1, the J gene TRBJ1-3, with a weak D call TRBD1 (5 bases). This CDR3 has 16 residues. V was clipped by 4 bases and J by 0 bases, with 14 bases between them. Germline CDR1 reads SGHRS; CDR2 reads YFSETQ. The CDR3 region has the DNA TGCGCCAGCAGCCTCGGGGCCTTTGACTCTGGAAACACCATATATTTT. Protein product: CASSLGAFDSGNTIYF.

The genes are TRBV14 and TRBJ1-2; 7 nucleotides align to TRBD1. V trimming: 4 bases; J trimming: 7 bases; junction bases outside the gene matches: 12. This CDR3 has 15 amino acids. Per germline, CDR1 SGHDN and CDR2 FVKESK. CDR3 coding DNA: TGTGCCAGCAGCCGCACACAGGGGCGAGATGGTGGCTACACCTTC. This codes for CASSRTQGRDGGYTF. The complete variable domain, with remaining parts taken from reference TRBV14 and TRBJ1-2, reads EAGVTQFPSHSVIEKGQTVTLRCDPISGHDNLYWYRRVMGKEIKFLLHFVKESKQDESGMPNNRFLAERTGGTYSTLKVQPAELEDSGVYFCASSRTQGRDGGYTFGSGTRLTVV.

The rearrangement uses TRBV7-6 and TRBJ2-3; D is unclear. Germline V gives CDR1 SGHVS, CDR2 FNYEAQ. The CDR3 is 14 amino acids. Deletions cut 5 bases from V and 6 bases from J, with 15 bases between. CDR3 coding DNA: TGTGCCAGCAGCCTCGGCGTCGGGTCCGATACGCAGTATTTT. Its protein is CASSLGVGSDTQYF.

The chain links TRBV11-2 to TRBJ2-5, with D unresolved. Germline values: CDR1 SGHAT, CDR2 FQNNGV. V was trimmed by 3 bases and J by 6 bases, leaving 5 bases between them. This CDR3 has 11 amino acids. This chain's CDR3 is CASSFRQTQYF. The CDR3 DNA reads TGTGCCAGCAGCTTTCGGCAGACCCAGTACTTC.

The rearrangement uses TRBV12-3 or TRBV12-4 and TRBJ2-7; D assignment may be TRBD1 or TRBD2 (5 bases each). Trimming took 4 bases from V and 0 from J, leaving 19 bases between them. The CDR3 sequence is 17 residues long. The CDR3 protein is CASSSEGRGRSSYEQYF. DNA for the CDR3: TGTGCCAGCAGTTCCGAGGGACGGGGACGAAGCTCCTACGAGCAGTACTTC.

The chain combines TRBV10-3 with TRBJ2-3; tentatively, D is TRBD2 (6 bases). Per germline, CDR1 ENHRY and CDR2 SYGVKD. V shed 8 bases and J shed 6 bases, with 12 bases lying between them. This CDR3 has 12 amino acids. CDR3 region: CAILTEGDTQYF. For the CDR3, the DNA is TGTGCCATCCTGACGGAGGGGGATACGCAGTATTTT.

The chain couples TRBV6-5 to TRBJ1-2; 11 nucleotides line up with TRBD1. V was clipped by 6 bases and J by 4 bases; unmatched bases: 4. This CDR3 contains 14 residues. Germline lookup yields CDR1 MNHEY and CDR2 SVGAGI. CDR3 sequence reads: CASSRTGGVYGYTF. CDR3 nucleotides: TGTGCCAGCAGCAGGACAGGGGGCGTCTATGGCTACACCTTC.